One sample yielded the 11 T cell receptor beta chains listed below, sequenced in a study of blood T cell repertoires in COVID-19. Libraries were prepared by immunoSEQ multiplex PCR; TCRdb keeps only in-frame clonotypes and omits some of them. The repertoire holds about 160,000 clones, 80% to 90% seen once, with approximately 11% in the top ten. Sample: peripheral blood. The receptors were gathered from a human donor in a cohort sampled during active COVID-19.

This clone came up once. The chain has TRBV6-5 and TRBJ1-1, with D uncertain. The CDR3 runs to 15 residues. CDR1 MNHEY and CDR2 SVGAGI come from the germline V gene. The V end was cut by 0 bases, the J end by 0 bases, with 8 bases between. CDR3 DNA sequence: TGTGCCAGCAGTTACTCAGGACTGATGAACACTGAAGCTTTCTTT. Its protein product is CASSYSGLMNTEAFF.

CDR3 DNA: TGTGCCACAAGTTATATCAAAGGGGGTAGCAATCAGCCCCAGCATTTT. It specifies CATSYIKGGSNQPQHF. The chain uses TRBV6-5 and TRBJ1-5, with TRBD1 as a possible D gene (6 bases). This CDR3 has 16 amino acids. Looked up from germline, CDR1 is MNHEY and CDR2 is SVGAGI. V was pared by 10 bases and J by 0 bases, with 19 bases between.

This clone is medium-sized (0.01 to 0.1%) by share. The genes are TRBV11-2 and TRBJ2-1; a possible D gene is TRBD2 (5 bases). V was trimmed by 4 bases and J by 3 bases, leaving 13 bases between them. Germline CDR1 SGHAT, CDR2 FQNNGV. The CDR3 covers 15 residues. CDR3 coding DNA: TGTGCCAGCAGCTATAGTCGGGATAGCTACAATGAGCAGTTCTTC. It codes for CASSYSRDSYNEQFF.

CDR3 coding DNA: TGTGCCAGCAGCTTGGGGGTCGTTGGAGGGATCGAGGTCGATGAGCAGTTCTTC. Its translation: CASSLGVVGGIEVDEQFF. V and J are TRBV11-3 and TRBJ2-1; D possibly corresponds to TRBD2 (6 bases). Germline V lookup: CDR1 SGHNT, CDR2 YENEEA. This CDR3 comprises 18 residues. Trimming shortened V by 3 bases and J by 8 bases, and 26 bases separated the two germline ends. Drawing the rest from reference TRBV11-3 and TRBJ2-1, the complete variable domain is EAGVVQSPRYKIIEKKQPVAFWCNPISGHNTLYWYLQNLGQGPELLIRYENEEAVDDSQLPKDRFSAERLKGVDSTLKIQPAELGDSAVYLCASSLGVVGGIEVDEQFFGPGTRLTVL.

This clone has only one observation. The chain combines TRBV5-8 with TRBJ2-1; D may be TRBD1 (6 bases). V gave up 1 base and J gave up 8 bases, with 19 bases separating them. The CDR3 consists of 16 residues. Per germline, CDR1 SGHTS and CDR2 YDEGEE. In DNA form, the CDR3 reads TGTGCCAGCAGCTTGTACGAGCAGGGGATTACCGATGAGCAGTTCTTC. It codes for CASSLYEQGITDEQFF. The whole variable domain, filled in from reference TRBV5-8 and TRBJ2-1, reads EAGVTQSPTHLIKTRGQQATLRCSPISGHTSVYWYQQALGLGLQFLLWYDEGEERNRGNFPPRFSGRQFPNYSSELNVNALELEDSALYLCASSLYEQGITDEQFFGPGTRLTVL.

This chain connects TRBV4-3 to TRBJ2-1, with 7 nucleotides matching TRBD1. The CDR3 totals 14 residues. Trimming took 4 bases from V and 6 from J; bases not matched to a gene: 6. Germline loops: CDR1 LGHNA, CDR2 YSLEER. In nucleotides, the CDR3 is TGCGCCAGCAGCCCTAGGGCAGGGGGCAATGAGCAGTTCTTC. Its protein product is CASSPRAGGNEQFF.

The V gene is TRBV30, the J gene TRBJ2-7; no clear D gene. CDR3 length: 13 amino acids. V lost 3 bases to trimming and J lost 6 bases, with 15 bases between them. Germline V lookup: CDR1 GTSNPN, CDR2 SVGIG (reference sequence). The CDR3, as DNA: TGTGCCTGGAGCGTAGACATCGGATCCGAGCAGTACTTC. Translating it yields CAWSVDIGSEQYF. Using reference TRBV30 and TRBJ2-7 for the parts outside the CDR3, the full variable domain is SQTIHQWPATLVQPVGSPLSLECTVEGTSNPNLYWYRQAAGRGLQLLFYSVGIGQISSEVPQNLSASRPQDRQFILSSKKLLLSDSGFYLCAWSVDIGSEQYFGPGTRLTVT.

This clone showed up just a few times. This chain connects TRBV4-3 to TRBJ1-5, with D perhaps matching TRBD1 (5 bases). Germline V gene lookup returns CDR1 LGHNA and CDR2 YSLEER. The CDR3 loop spans 16 amino acids. The V end was cut by 0 bases, the J end by 0 bases, with 9 bases between. CDR3 residues: CASSQDAGFSNQPQHF. CDR3 nucleotides: TGCGCCAGCAGCCAAGACGCAGGGTTTAGCAATCAGCCCCAGCATTTT.

This rearrangement joins TRBV7-6 to TRBJ1-3; D is unclear. CDR1 and CDR2 from the germline V gene are SGHVS and FNYEAQ. The CDR3 sequence is 15 residues long. V lost 0 bases and J 4 bases, leaving 10 bases between the germline ends. In DNA, the CDR3 is TGTGCCAGCAGCTTAGCCAGAAGTTCAGGAAACACCATATATTTT. This encodes CASSLARSSGNTIYF.

The V call is TRBV7-2, the J call TRBJ2-7; D unresolved. The ends were cut back, 4 bases at V and 6 bases at J, with 13 bases in the middle. The germline V gene has CDR1 SGHTA and CDR2 FQGNSA. This CDR3 region has 13 residues. DNA for the CDR3: TGTGCCAGCAGCTCCGTGGGTAGCTTCGAGCAGTACTTC. Protein sequence: CASSSVGSFEQYF.

The chain carries TRBV27 and TRBJ1-5; D gene unclear. The CDR3 consists of 15 residues. V gave up 5 bases and J gave up 0 bases, with 11 bases separating them. Germline V gene lookup returns CDR1 MNHEY and CDR2 SMNVEV (reference sequence). The CDR3 sequence: CASSVSGISNQPQHF. The CDR3 nucleotides read TGTGCCAGCAGTGTTTCCGGGATTAGCAATCAGCCCCAGCATTTT.